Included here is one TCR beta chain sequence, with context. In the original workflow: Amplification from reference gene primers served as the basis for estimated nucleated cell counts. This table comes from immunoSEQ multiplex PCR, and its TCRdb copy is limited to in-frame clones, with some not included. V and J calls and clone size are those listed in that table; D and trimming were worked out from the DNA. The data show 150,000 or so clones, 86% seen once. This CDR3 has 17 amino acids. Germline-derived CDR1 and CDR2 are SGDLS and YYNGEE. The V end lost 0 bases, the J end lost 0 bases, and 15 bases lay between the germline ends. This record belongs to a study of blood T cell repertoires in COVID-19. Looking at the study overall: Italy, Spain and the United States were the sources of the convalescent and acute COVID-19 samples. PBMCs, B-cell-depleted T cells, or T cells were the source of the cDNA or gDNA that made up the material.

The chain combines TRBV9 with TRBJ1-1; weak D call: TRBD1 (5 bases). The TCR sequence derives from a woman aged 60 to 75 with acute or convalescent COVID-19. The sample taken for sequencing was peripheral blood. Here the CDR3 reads CASSVEETASMNTEAFF. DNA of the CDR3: TGTGCCAGCAGCGTAGAGGAGACAGCGTCCATGAACACTGAAGCTTTCTTT.